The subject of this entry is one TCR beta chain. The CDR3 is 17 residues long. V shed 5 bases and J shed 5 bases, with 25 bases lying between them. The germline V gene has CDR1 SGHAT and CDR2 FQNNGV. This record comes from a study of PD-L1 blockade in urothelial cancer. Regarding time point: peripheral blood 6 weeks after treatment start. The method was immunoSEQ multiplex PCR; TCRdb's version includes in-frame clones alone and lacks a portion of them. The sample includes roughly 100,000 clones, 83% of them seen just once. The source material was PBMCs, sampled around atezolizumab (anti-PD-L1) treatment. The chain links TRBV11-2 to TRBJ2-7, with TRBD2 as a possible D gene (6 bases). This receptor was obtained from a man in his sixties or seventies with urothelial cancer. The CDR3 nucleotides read TGTGCCAGCAGCGTACATCTTGTCGGAGGGGTATCGGACGAGCAGTACTTC. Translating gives CASSVHLVGGVSDEQYF.